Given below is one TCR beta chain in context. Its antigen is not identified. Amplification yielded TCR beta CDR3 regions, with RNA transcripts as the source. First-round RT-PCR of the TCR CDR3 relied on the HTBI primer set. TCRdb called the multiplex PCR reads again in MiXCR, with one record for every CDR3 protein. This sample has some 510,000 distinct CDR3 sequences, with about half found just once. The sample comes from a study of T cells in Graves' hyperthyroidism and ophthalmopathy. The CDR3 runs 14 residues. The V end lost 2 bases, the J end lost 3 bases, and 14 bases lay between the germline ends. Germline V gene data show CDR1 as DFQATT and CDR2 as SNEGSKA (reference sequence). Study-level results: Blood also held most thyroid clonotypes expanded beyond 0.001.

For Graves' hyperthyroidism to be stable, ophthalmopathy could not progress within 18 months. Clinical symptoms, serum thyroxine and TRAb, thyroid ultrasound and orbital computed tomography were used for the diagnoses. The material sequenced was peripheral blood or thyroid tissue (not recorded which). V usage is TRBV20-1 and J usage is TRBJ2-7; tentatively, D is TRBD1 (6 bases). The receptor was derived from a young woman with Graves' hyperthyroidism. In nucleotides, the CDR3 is TGCAGTGCTAGACCACAGGGATCGAACTACGAGCAGTACTTC. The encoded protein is CSARPQGSNYEQYF.